The 24 T cell receptor beta chains listed next were all sequenced from one sample in a study of Graves' ophthalmopathy and Graves' hyperthyroidism. RNA transcripts were the template, and TCR beta CDR3 regions were amplified from them. The authors performed first-round RT-PCR with HTBI primers and then a second-round multiplex PCR. MiXCR, applied by TCRdb to the multiplex PCR reads, yields one record per CDR3 protein. The data contain around 470,000 distinct CDR3 sequences, about 15% of them seen just once; the ten biggest clones take up 8% to 10%. The source material was blood. Receptors originate from a woman under 40 with Graves' ophthalmopathy.

Only one count was recorded for this clonotype. The V gene is TRBV12-3 or TRBV12-4, the J gene TRBJ1-1, with 11 nucleotides matching TRBD1. The CDR3 totals 20 residues. J lost 1 base, V lost 4 bases, and 17 bases had no gene match. CDR3 sequence (DNA): TGTGCCAGCAGTTCAGCCGGGACAGGGGGAACCATAATGCCGAACACTGAAGCTTTCTTT. It translates to CASSSAGTGGTIMPNTEAFF.

This clonotype was observed a few times. The chain couples TRBV5-1 to TRBJ2-2; D is perhaps TRBD1 or TRBD2 (6 bases each). The V gene lost 5 bases and the J gene lost 4 bases, with 18 bases spanning the gap. Looked up from germline, CDR1 is SGHRS and CDR2 is YFSETQ. This CDR3 contains 16 residues. For the CDR3, the DNA is TGCGCCAGCAGTGACGGGGGCTTAGCTTTCACCGGGGAGCTGTTTTTT. Translating it yields CASSDGGLAFTGELFF.

This clonotype has at least ten counts. The gene calls are TRBV6-2 or TRBV6-3 and TRBJ1-2; D is perhaps TRBD1 (5 bases). Looked up from germline, CDR1 is MNHEY and CDR2 is SVGEGT. The CDR3 runs to 12 residues. Trimming shortened V by 5 bases and J by 7 bases, and 11 bases separated the two germline ends. The CDR3 DNA is TGTGCCAGCAGTCTCGGGACCTCTGGCTACACCTTC. Its translation: CASSLGTSGYTF.

This clonotype was detected only a few times. The chain has TRBV24-1 and TRBJ1-5, with D perhaps matching TRBD1 (5 bases). The CDR3 is 18 amino acids. V dropped 9 bases and J dropped 1 base, with 24 bases sitting between them. Germline V gives CDR1 KGHDR, CDR2 SFDVKD. The CDR3 DNA follows: TGTGCCACCTCCCCGGTGGGGGTATCGGTTATGAGCAATCAGCCCCAGCATTTT. It codes for CATSPVGVSVMSNQPQHF.

Ten or more counts support this clonotype. The chain joins TRBV6-2 or TRBV6-3 to TRBJ1-5; D remains ambiguous. The CDR3 is 14 amino acids. The V and J ends lost 8 bases and 5 bases respectively, with 16 bases between them. From germline, CDR1 is MNHEY and CDR2 SVGEGT. CDR3 region: CASERVDGHQPQHF. The CDR3 DNA follows: TGTGCCAGCGAACGAGTCGACGGCCATCAGCCCCAGCATTTT.

This clonotype was seen ten or more times. The chain has TRBV12-5 and TRBJ2-4; the D gene is possibly TRBD1 (6 bases). The CDR3 consists of 15 residues. V lost 1 base, J lost 3 bases, and 10 bases lay in between. Germline CDR1 and CDR2: LGHNT and FRNRAP. CDR3 region: CASGLGRGGKNIQYF. The DNA for the CDR3 is TGTGCTAGTGGTTTGGGCAGGGGTGGCAAAAACATTCAGTACTTC.

This clonotype was counted many times. The chain employs TRBV20-1 and TRBJ1-1, with 9 nucleotides matching TRBD1. V dropped 4 bases and J dropped 1; count of bases not matched to a gene: 7. CDR1 is DFQATT and CDR2 is SNEGSKA in the germline V gene (reference sequence). There are 15 residues in the CDR3. Written as DNA, the CDR3 is TGCAGTGCTAAGGACAGGGGAGGGGGGAACACTGAAGCTTTCTTT. It is translated as CSAKDRGGGNTEAFF.

This clonotype came up many times. The chain employs TRBV4-1 and TRBJ1-2; D not certain. The length of the CDR3 is 13 residues. The V end lost 3 bases, the J end lost 8 bases, and 13 bases lay between the germline ends. Germline CDR1 reads MGHRA; CDR2 reads YSYEKL. The CDR3 nucleotides read TGCGCCAGCAGCCAGGAACAACCCGGGGGCTACACCTTC. Translation: CASSQEQPGGYTF.

V and J are TRBV19 and TRBJ1-1; TRBD1 might be the D (6 bases). The CDR3 extends over 13 amino acids. Deletions cut 8 bases from V and 6 bases from J, with 16 bases between. Looked up from germline, CDR1 is LNHDA and CDR2 is SQIVND (reference sequence). The CDR3 DNA is TGTGCCAGTGTCCCCAGGGGAGGCGCTGAAGCTTTCTTT. It encodes CASVPRGGAEAFF.

This clonotype was seen at least ten times. This rearrangement joins TRBV6-1 to TRBJ2-2; D remains unclear. Trimming shortened V by 4 bases and J by 5 bases, and 11 bases separated the two germline ends. Looked up from germline, CDR1 is MNHNS and CDR2 is SASEGT. The CDR3 sequence is 14 residues long. Written as DNA, the CDR3 is TGTGCCAGCAGTGCCATGTGGGGAACCGGGGAGCTGTTTTTT. Translated, it gives CASSAMWGTGELFF.

This clonotype was seen at least ten times. The CDR3 reads CASSEGAMNTEAFF. The CDR3, as DNA: TGTGCCAGCAGTGAAGGGGCGATGAACACTGAAGCTTTCTTT. The genes are TRBV6-1 and TRBJ1-1; no definite D call. The germline gives CDR1 MNHNS, CDR2 SASEGT. The ends were cut back, 1 base at V and 0 bases at J, with 6 bases in the middle. The CDR3 contains 14 residues.

In its sample, this clonotype was seen many times. This chain uses TRBV6-5 with TRBJ2-5; D call uncertain. Looked up from germline, CDR1 is MNHEY and CDR2 is SVGAGI. The V and J ends lost 4 bases and 4 bases respectively, with 10 bases between them. The CDR3 is made up of 13 amino acids. This CDR3 is CASSSGEVETQYF. The CDR3 nucleotides read TGTGCCAGCAGTTCGGGCGAGGTAGAGACCCAGTACTTC.

There are many counts of this clonotype. The chain is built from TRBV28 and TRBJ2-3; D unresolved. The germline V and J ends were trimmed by 10 bases and 7 bases, with 15 bases remaining between them. The length of the CDR3 is 12 residues. Per germline, CDR1 MDHEN and CDR2 SYDVKM. The CDR3 sequence: CATTYSVHTQYF. DNA for the CDR3: TGTGCCACGACTTACTCGGTCCATACGCAGTATTTT.

This clonotype was counted ten times or more. The rearrangement links TRBV28 to TRBJ1-1; perhaps TRBD1 as D (6 bases). CDR3 size: 11 residues. With 6 bases removed from V and 6 bases from J, the gap between germline ends came to 8 bases. Germline V lookup: CDR1 MDHEN, CDR2 SYDVKM. CDR3 region: CASRGAPEAFF. The CDR3 region has the DNA TGTGCCAGCAGGGGGGCCCCTGAAGCTTTCTTT.

This clonotype was counted at least ten times. The chain couples TRBV7-8 to TRBJ2-4; 8 bases align to TRBD2. V gave up 1 base and J gave up 2 bases; unmatched junction bases: 16. Germline V gene data show CDR1 as SGHVS and CDR2 as FQNEAQ. This CDR3 spans 20 amino acids. CDR3 amino acids: CASSLVAPDLAGHPKNIQYF. In DNA form, the CDR3 reads TGTGCCAGCAGCTTAGTAGCCCCGGACTTAGCGGGACACCCCAAAAACATTCAGTACTTC.

In its sample, this clonotype was seen many times. The CDR3 DNA reads TGTGCCAGCACCGGGCCCAGGGGCACTGAAGCTTTCTTT. This gives the protein CASTGPRGTEAFF. The J gene is TRBJ1-1, the V gene TRBV27, with D perhaps matching TRBD1 (6 bases). The CDR3 extends over 13 amino acids. Per the germline V gene, CDR1 is MNHEY and CDR2 is SMNVEV (reference sequence). The ends were cut back, 7 bases at V and 4 bases at J, with 13 bases in the middle.

This clonotype was counted many times. V usage is TRBV4-1 and J usage is TRBJ1-2; D gene unclear. Germline values: CDR1 MGHRA, CDR2 YSYEKL. The V and J ends lost 4 bases and 8 bases respectively, with 17 bases between them. The CDR3 is 14 amino acids. The CDR3 coding sequence is TGCGCCAGCAGCCCCGGCAACACGGGGTACGGCTACACCTTC. Protein product: CASSPGNTGYGYTF.

In the case of this clonotype: One base away lies a much larger clone, so this may be a sequencing read error. The chain recombines TRBV28 with TRBJ2-5; D is unclear. Germline CDR1 MDHEN, CDR2 SYDVKM. The CDR3 loop spans 12 amino acids. This chain's CDR3 is CACSSPQETQYF. In DNA, the CDR3 is TGTGCCTGCAGTTCACCACAAGAGACCCAGTACTTC.

This clonotype was seen repeatedly, ten times or more. The V call is TRBV3-1, the J call TRBJ1-1; D is ambiguous. Trimming left V 1 base short and J 3 bases short, with 9 bases between. In germline, CDR1 is LGHDT, CDR2 YNNKEL (reference sequence). The CDR3 is made up of 14 amino acids. The CDR3 DNA reads TGTGCCAGCAGCCAAGGGACGGACCACACTGAAGCTTTCTTT. This encodes CASSQGTDHTEAFF.

The genes are TRBV19 and TRBJ2-7; D unresolved. Germline V gives CDR1 LNHDA, CDR2 SQIVND (reference sequence). The CDR3 is 14 amino acids. Trimming cost V 6 bases and J 12 bases, with 24 bases left between them. The CDR3 protein is CASSPTSDGPGLYF. The CDR3 DNA sequence: TGTGCCAGTAGCCCCACCTCGGACGGTCCCGGGCTGTACTTC.

This clonotype was counted at least ten times. The chain recombines TRBV30 with TRBJ2-3, with D possibly TRBD2 on 6 matching bases. The V gene's germline CDR1 is GTSNPN and CDR2 SVGIG (reference sequence). V lost 0 bases and J lost 2, with 12 bases in between. The CDR3 length is 15 residues. CDR3 loop: CAWSVQAGLTDTQYF. CDR3 bases: TGTGCCTGGAGTGTACAGGCGGGACTCACAGATACGCAGTATTTT. The full variable domain, in which reference TRBV30 and TRBJ2-3 provide the parts outside the CDR3, is SQTIHQWPATLVQPVGSPLSLECTVEGTSNPNLYWYRQAAGRGLQLLFYSVGIGQISSEVPQNLSASRPQDRQFILSSKKLLLSDSGFYLCAWSVQAGLTDTQYFGPGTRLTVL.

V is TRBV24-1 and J is TRBJ2-5; D may be TRBD1 (6 bases). CDR1 and CDR2 (germline): KGHDR, SFDVKD. V was trimmed by 4 bases and J by 3 bases, leaving 11 bases between them. The CDR3 totals 14 residues. CDR3 nucleotide sequence: TGTGCCACCAGTGACGTAGGGACAAAAGAGACCCAGTACTTC. Protein product: CATSDVGTKETQYF.

This clonotype was counted many times. The chain couples TRBV11-2 to TRBJ1-6, with 10 bases that match TRBD1. Germline loops: CDR1 SGHAT, CDR2 FQNNGV. Losses at the gene ends were 5 bases for V and 8 bases for J; bases not matched to a gene: 6. The CDR3 has 15 residues. The CDR3 bases are TGTGCCAGCAGCCCTACCGACAGGGGGCATTCACCCCTCCACTTT. Protein product: CASSPTDRGHSPLHF.

The chain carries TRBV19 and TRBJ2-6; D gene uncertain. Trimming left V 7 bases short and J 1 base short, with 8 bases between. This CDR3 comprises 14 residues. The V gene's germline CDR1 is LNHDA and CDR2 SQIVND (reference sequence). The DNA of the CDR3 is TGTGCCAGTAAATACACATCTGGGGCCAACGTCCTGACTTTC. It specifies CASKYTSGANVLTF.